Below are 23 T cell receptor beta chains sequenced from a single sample in a study of cytomegalovirus exposure and HLA in healthy donors (dated by TCRdb to the late 2010s). Receptor amplification or capture employed the immunoSEQ multiplex PCR assay. For the multiplex PCR, a mixture combining 60 forward primers for TCR Vbeta segments and 13 reverse primers for TCR Jbeta segments was used. TCRdb retrieved this table from immuneACCESS and kept in-frame rearrangements only. Not all clones are present; in checked studies, unresolved V genes account for under half, and no reason is known for the remainder. This sample comprises roughly 200,000 clones, 77% of them detected only once. Of the sample, roughly 3.7% is held by the ten largest clones. The sample consisted of PBMCs. These receptors were collected from a woman aged 60-70 years in good health and CMV-seropositive.

The V call is TRBV10-3, the J call TRBJ2-3, with 8 bases that match TRBD2. Germline trimming cut 2 bases from V and 0 bases from J; bases unmatched to any gene: 7. Germline V gene data show CDR1 as ENHRY and CDR2 as SYGVKD. This CDR3 is 17 amino acids long. The CDR3 sequence is CAISELGAGASTDTQYF. The CDR3 nucleotides read TGTGCCATCAGTGAGCTTGGAGCGGGGGCTAGCACAGATACGCAGTATTTT.

This chain uses TRBV7-2 with TRBJ1-5; D uncertain. The CDR3 has 15 residues. In germline, CDR1 is SGHTA, CDR2 FQGNSA. Deletions cut 1 base from V and 9 bases from J, with 16 bases between. The CDR3 DNA sequence: TGTGCCAGCAGCTTAGACTTGCACAGTTCGAGGCCCCAGCATTTT. Encoded protein: CASSLDLHSSRPQHF.

The J gene is TRBJ1-4, the V gene TRBV19; D gene uncertain. This CDR3 is 13 amino acids long. Germline-derived CDR1 and CDR2 are LNHDA and SQIVND (reference sequence). The V and J ends lost 9 bases and 3 bases respectively, with 11 bases between them. In DNA, the CDR3 is TGTGCCAGCTCGGGAAGGTCTAATGAAAAACTGTTTTTT. This gives the protein CASSGRSNEKLFF. The full variable domain, with the rest looked up from reference TRBV19 and TRBJ1-4, is DGGITQSPKYLFRKEGQNVTLSCEQNLNHDAMYWYRQDPGQGLRLIYYSQIVNDFQKGDIAEGYSVSREKKESFPLTVTSAQKNPTAFYLCASSGRSNEKLFFGSGTQLSVL.

V is TRBV28 and J is TRBJ1-5; D call uncertain. Germline V gives CDR1 MDHEN, CDR2 SYDVKM. V was pared by 3 bases and J by 4 bases, with 7 bases between. This CDR3 spans 13 amino acids. CDR3 sequence: CASSFPVNQPQHF. In nucleotides, the CDR3 is TGTGCCAGCAGTTTCCCGGTAAATCAGCCCCAGCATTTT.

The chain recombines TRBV4-2 with TRBJ2-2; D may be TRBD2 (5 bases). Germline V gene sequence: CDR1 LGHNA, CDR2 YNFKEQ. The CDR3 length is 16 residues. Trimming removed 0 bases at V and 4 bases at J, with 12 bases between. CDR3 residues: CASSQEGGRGTGELFF. The CDR3, as DNA: TGTGCCAGCAGCCAAGAGGGTGGGAGAGGCACCGGGGAGCTGTTTTTT.

This chain links TRBV6-5 with TRBJ1-2, with a possible D match to TRBD1 (5 bases). Germline V gives CDR1 MNHEY, CDR2 SVGAGI. This CDR3 has 15 residues. The V end was cut by 2 bases, the J end by 4 bases, with 14 bases between. As DNA, the CDR3 is TGTGCCAGCAGTTACGCCGGGGGTGGCCTCTATGGCTACACCTTC. Translated: CASSYAGGGLYGYTF.

The gene calls are TRBV9 and TRBJ2-2, with no clear D. Germline assignment: CDR1 SGDLS and CDR2 YYNGEE. With 7 bases removed from V and 4 bases from J, the gap between germline ends came to 5 bases. The CDR3 is 11 amino acids. The CDR3 reads CASQRTGELFF. CDR3 bases: TGTGCCAGCCAGCGCACCGGGGAGCTGTTTTTT.

The V gene is TRBV19, the J gene TRBJ1-4; D remains ambiguous. V was cut by 5 bases and J by 0 bases, with 13 bases left in between. The CDR3 totals 16 residues. The germline V gene has CDR1 LNHDA and CDR2 SQIVND (reference sequence). For the CDR3, the DNA is TGTGCCAGTAGTTTTCGGTTAGCCTCAACTAATGAAAAACTGTTTTTT. Translation gives CASSFRLASTNEKLFF.

This clone was seen a few times. This chain joins TRBV28 and TRBJ2-7; a weak D match, TRBD2 (5 bases). The V gene lost 3 bases and the J gene lost 1 base, with 19 bases spanning the gap. CDR1 MDHEN and CDR2 SYDVKM come from the germline V gene. The length of the CDR3 is 17 residues. The CDR3 DNA reads as TGTGCCAGCAGTTTTGTCCTGATCGCCGGGAAATCCTACGAGCAGTACTTC. This encodes CASSFVLIAGKSYEQYF.

The rearrangement links TRBV5-4 to TRBJ2-7; 10 bases fit TRBD1. The V gene end was trimmed by 0 bases and the J gene end by 2 bases; junction bases not matched to a gene: 17. This CDR3 contains 20 residues. CDR1 and CDR2 (germline): SGHNT, YYREEE (reference sequence). CDR3 residues: CASSLAVKTGGLGFPYEQYF. The CDR3 bases are TGTGCCAGCAGCTTGGCCGTGAAGACAGGGGGCTTGGGGTTTCCCTACGAGCAGTACTTC.

Of note for this clone: Mismatch with germline at one junction end may stem from a read error. This rearrangement joins TRBV5-6 to TRBJ1-5; no reliable D call. CDR3 length: 14 amino acids. From germline, CDR1 is SGHDT and CDR2 YYEEEE. The DNA of the CDR3 is TGTGCCAGCAGCTTGGTGGGTGGAGGTCAGTCCCAGCATTTT. Translating it yields CASSLVGGGQSQHF.

The chain is built from TRBV7-2 and TRBJ2-1, with TRBD2 matching over 9 bases. Germline V gene sequence: CDR1 SGHTA, CDR2 FQGNSA. With V trimmed by 5 bases and J by 5 bases, 10 bases remained unmatched. The CDR3 has 16 amino acids. The CDR3, as DNA: TGTGCCAGCAGCCCGGAGGGCGGGGGGGTAAACAATGAGCAGTTCTTC. The encoded protein is CASSPEGGGVNNEQFF.

The rearrangement uses TRBV30 and TRBJ1-5; 7 bases are shared with TRBD1. Trimming took 5 bases from V and 5 from J; bases not matched to a gene: 3. Germline values: CDR1 GTSNPN, CDR2 SVGIG (reference sequence). The CDR3 length is 12 residues. The DNA for the CDR3 is TGTGCCTGGGGCAGGGGGGATCAGCCCCAGCATTTT. Protein: CAWGRGDQPQHF.

The sample holds a few counts of this clone. This chain links TRBV27 with TRBJ2-7; D remains unclear. Trimming shortened V by 6 bases and J by 0 bases, and 18 bases separated the two germline ends. The CDR3 consists of 16 residues. Germline assignment: CDR1 MNHEY and CDR2 SMNVEV (reference sequence). CDR3 in amino acids: CASSSPSERSSYEQYF. CDR3 nucleotides: TGTGCCAGCAGCAGCCCGTCGGAGAGGAGCTCCTACGAGCAGTACTTC.

This sequence joins TRBV21-1 and TRBJ1-1; TRBD1 reflects the table's D call only, with no check against the DNA. TRBV21-1 is labeled a pseudogene. The CDR3 covers 14 residues. CDR3 sequence (DNA): TGTGCCAGCAGCAAAGAGGGGGTGAACACTGAAGCTTTCTTT. Amino acid sequence: CASSKEGVNTEAFF.

This clone has only one observation. This rearrangement joins TRBV2 to TRBJ1-2; no clear D. The CDR3 totals 15 residues. Germline assignment: CDR1 SNHLY and CDR2 FYNNEI. Trimming removed 0 bases from V and 8 bases from J, with 16 bases in between. The CDR3 DNA follows: TGTGCCAGCAGTGAAGCGCTAGGGAGGGCTCGAGGCTACACCTTC. Its translation is CASSEALGRARGYTF.

Worth noting for this clone: The junction departs from germline at one end; a sequencing error may be responsible. The sample holds other DNA sequences that translate to the same CDR3. The chain carries TRBV18 and TRBJ2-3; 8 nucleotides agree with TRBD1. This CDR3 contains 16 residues. Germline V gene lookup returns CDR1 KGHSH and CDR2 LQKENI. This CDR3 reads CASSTWTGTSTDTQYF. Here the CDR3 DNA reads TGTGCCAGCTCAACATGGACAGGGACAAGCACGGATACGCAGTATTTT.

J is TRBJ1-3 and V is TRBV18; D is uncertain. The length of the CDR3 is 15 residues. Trimming removed 0 bases at V and 2 bases at J, with 8 bases between. Germline V lookup: CDR1 KGHSH, CDR2 LQKENI. This CDR3 is CASSPPGVAGNTIYF. DNA of the CDR3: TGTGCCAGCTCACCACCGGGCGTCGCTGGAAACACCATATATTTT.

The chain is built from TRBV29-1 and TRBJ2-5, with D tentatively TRBD1 (5 bases). V was trimmed by 5 bases and J by 10 bases, leaving 11 bases between them. CDR3 size: 10 residues. The germline V gene encodes CDR1 SQVTM and CDR2 ANQGSEA. The CDR3 nucleotides read TGCAGCGTTCTGACAGAGCGCCAGTACTTC. It codes for CSVLTERQYF.

The chain carries TRBV27 and TRBJ2-1; 8 bases fit TRBD2. This CDR3 is built from 15 residues. Trimming took 3 bases from V and 5 from J; bases not matched to a gene: 6. Per germline, CDR1 MNHEY and CDR2 SMNVEV (reference sequence). CDR3 nucleotides: TGTGCCAGCAGTTTTGCGGGAGGCTCTAACAATGAGCAGTTCTTC. Protein sequence: CASSFAGGSNNEQFF.

This clone has only one observation. This chain joins TRBV27 and TRBJ2-2, with 9 nucleotides matching TRBD2. The trim removed 2 bases at V and 4 bases at J, leaving 8 bases unmatched. CDR3 length: 17 amino acids. Looked up from germline, CDR1 is MNHEY and CDR2 is SMNVEV (reference sequence). DNA for the CDR3: TGTGCCAGCAGTTTAATTAGCGGGAGATTGGGCACCGGGGAGCTGTTTTTT. This translates into CASSLISGRLGTGELFF.

In its sample, this clone was seen once. V gene TRBV7-2 combines with J gene TRBJ2-3; TRBD2 matches 7 bases. The CDR3 extends over 16 amino acids. After removal of 2 bases from V and 3 bases from J, the junction contained 8 bases not matched to a gene. CDR1 and CDR2 from the germline V gene are SGHTA and FQGNSA. CDR3 protein: CASSLRGVGVTDTQYF. The CDR3 region has the DNA TGTGCCAGCAGCTTACGGGGGGTGGGAGTAACAGATACGCAGTATTTT.

The rearrangement joins TRBV12-5 to TRBJ2-1, with 9 bases matching TRBD1. CDR1 and CDR2 from the germline V gene are LGHNT and FRNRAP. The CDR3 has 14 residues. V lost 2 bases, J lost 7 bases, and 3 bases stayed unmatched. Here the CDR3 reads CASGLTGGGNEQFF. The CDR3 DNA sequence: TGTGCTAGTGGTTTGACAGGGGGCGGGAATGAGCAGTTCTTC.